This TCR beta chain was documented in a study of T cell responses to AZD1222 COVID-19 vaccine. Across the whole study: Doses given second, at about 4 or about 12 weeks, were pooled.

The study's findings and limits: Sampling captured repertoires only after the peak T cell response. Donors were largely white British and mainly female; clonal diversity was possibly underestimated. Only a handful of AZD1222 recipients, several in all, had baseline seropositivity.

The CDR3 consists of 15 residues. Germline V lookup: CDR1 MDHEN, CDR2 SYDVKM. V lost 7 bases, J lost 3 bases, and 7 bases stayed unmatched. About this clone: Its antigen is not known.

The method was immunoSEQ multiplex PCR; TCRdb's version includes in-frame clones alone and lacks a portion of them. The table includes some 80,000 clones, approximately 90% detected once. The sequencing here drew on peripheral blood, taken on day 0 of AZD1222 vaccination. The TCR was taken from an adult in good health. J is TRBJ1-5 and V is TRBV28; 9 positions match TRBD1. CDR3 nucleotide sequence: TGTGCCAGCAATAGGGGACAGGGCGTCAATCAGCCCCAGCATTTT. Translating gives CASNRGQGVNQPQHF.